This T cell receptor (beta chain) was recovered during a study of T cells in Graves' hyperthyroidism and ophthalmopathy (dated by TCRdb to the late 2010s). Context from the whole study: Peripheral blood samples were taken at initial diagnosis, before any treatment was given. TCR V-J signatures able to tell the groups apart were searched for in a discovery cohort of 90 to 100 patients, of whom more than 40 had Graves' ophthalmopathy and 55 to 65 had stable Graves' hyperthyroidism. Prospective prediction of ophthalmopathy was tested in an independent validation cohort consisting of 18 to 20 hyperthyroidism patients and 15 or so patients who later progressed to ophthalmopathy. The 85 to 100 discovery patients were randomly split 7:3 into training and test sets. In roughly six Graves' hyperthyroidism patients, the study also compared T-cell repertoires from thyroid tissue with T-cell repertoires from blood. After sampling, hyperthyroidism patients received methimazole starting at 30 mg daily, and ophthalmopathy patients received high-dose intravenous methylprednisolone. According to the paper, TCR Vbeta CDR3 sequencing was carried out on over 130 peripheral blood samples, which came from 40 to 45 ophthalmopathy, approximately 78 hyperthyroidism and some 17 progressor patients. Study-wide findings and limitations: Most expanded thyroid clonotypes (frequency above 0.001) were also detected in blood, a finding suggesting that blood repertoires may reflect thyroid immune responses. Sample size was not statistically predetermined, and investigators were not blinded to group allocation. During validation, the model predicted progression to ophthalmopathy a median of approximately six months ahead of onset, with roughly 65% sensitivity and 72% to 80% specificity. A 13 V-J signature model separated ophthalmopathy from stable hyperthyroidism, with 87.88% sensitivity and roughly 81% specificity in cross-validation and 80%/75% in testing.

Ten or more counts support this clonotype. The antigen this receptor binds is unknown. The input lacks base qualities; no much larger clone sits a single base away. Ophthalmopathy patients had moderately to severely active disease, with a Clinical Activity Score of 3 or more, a NOSPECS grade of 4 or more, and a disease duration of less than 3 months. Exclusion was applied to patients with uncontrolled infections, other autoimmune diseases, pregnancy or lactation. Clinical symptoms, serum thyroxine and TRAb, thyroid ultrasound, and orbital computed tomography formed the basis for the diagnoses. PBMCs were isolated from about 9 ml of fresh peripheral blood by Ficoll-Paque density gradient centrifugation. Trizol reagent was used to extract total RNA, and RNA quality was then checked on an Agilent 2100 Bioanalyzer. TCR beta CDR3 regions were amplified from RNA transcripts. For the first round of RT-PCR on the TCR CDR3, the HTBI primer set was used together with the Qiagen OneStep RT-PCR kit. Libraries were constructed in a second round of multiplex PCR, after which size selection and purification were performed. Paired-end sequencing of the libraries was performed with 100 bp reads on an Illumina HiSeq2000. Per the source publication's procedure: Raw data were processed with SOAPnuke, discarding reads with adapters, uncalled bases, mean Phred below 15, or no exact constant-primer or identifier match. COPE v1.2.5 was used to merge the high-quality paired reads, and each unique nucleotide sequence was defined as a clonotype. MiTCR v1.1 was used to align clonotypes to the IMGT TRBV, TRBD and TRBJ reference segments. Analysis was restricted to V-J combinations with a frequency above 0.0001, which covered over 98% of repertoires. The TCS score was defined as the ratio of F50 (clonal expansion) to E x V (chaos), calculated using BLOSUM62-based TCRdist between CDR3 peptides within each V-J. Welch's t-statistics and random forest reduced roughly 500 V-J features to about 12, which were used in a naive Bayes classifier (R e1071). Through fastp at Q25 and MiXCR, TCRdb rebuilt clones from the public reads, retaining in-frame beta chains. Every entry covers one CDR3 protein and lists the most common genes and DNA from its rows. TCRdb, rather than the study authors, made the V and J calls. Here the sample has roughly 350,000 distinct CDR3 sequences; roughly 15% occur a single time. Together, the top ten hold about 18% of the sample.

Sequenced input: blood. The sequence derives from a woman in her thirties with Graves' ophthalmopathy.

The CDR3 sequence is CASSLGVAYEQFF. The nucleotides read TGTGCCAGCAGTTTAGGGGTGGCGTATGAGCAGTTCTTC. The sequence links TRBV28 to TRBJ2-1; the D gene is not confidently resolved. The CDR3 contains 13 residues, cysteine and phenylalanine counted. Only the CDR3 DNA is retained, 39 bases long and in frame from the first base. CDR1 and CDR2, looked up from the germline V gene, are MDHEN and SYDVKM. V is shortened by 2 bases, J by 8 bases, and the region joining them spans 10 bases.